This T cell receptor beta chain derives from a study of T cell responses to AZD1222 COVID-19 vaccine. This CDR3 has 15 amino acids. Trimming pared 0 bases from V and 4 bases from J, leaving 10 bases between. The V gene's germline CDR1 is MNHNS and CDR2 SASEGT. Only in-frame clones appear in the TCRdb table, and some are missing; sequencing was by immunoSEQ multiplex PCR. The sample carries more than 150,000 clones, almost 90% recorded once. The clonotype originates from an adult in good health. Sequenced here: peripheral blood, sampled on day 0 of AZD1222 vaccination. The genes are TRBV6-1 and TRBJ2-4; D possibly matches TRBD1 or TRBD2 (5 bases each). The CDR3 DNA sequence: TGTGCCAGCAGTGAAGCGACCGGGGCGAAAAACATTCAGTACTTC. This codes for CASSEATGAKNIQYF.